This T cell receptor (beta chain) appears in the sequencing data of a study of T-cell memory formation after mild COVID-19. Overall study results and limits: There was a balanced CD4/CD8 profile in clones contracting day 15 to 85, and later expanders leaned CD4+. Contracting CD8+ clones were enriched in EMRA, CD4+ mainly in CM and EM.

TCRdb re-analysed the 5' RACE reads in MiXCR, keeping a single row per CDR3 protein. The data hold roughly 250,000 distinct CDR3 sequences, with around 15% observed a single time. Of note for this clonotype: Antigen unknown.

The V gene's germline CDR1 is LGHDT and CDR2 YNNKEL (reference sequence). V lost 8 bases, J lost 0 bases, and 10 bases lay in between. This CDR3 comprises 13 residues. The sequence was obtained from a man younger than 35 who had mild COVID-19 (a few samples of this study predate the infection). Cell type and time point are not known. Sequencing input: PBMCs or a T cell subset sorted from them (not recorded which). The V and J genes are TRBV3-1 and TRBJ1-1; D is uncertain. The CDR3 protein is CASGGYLNTEAFF. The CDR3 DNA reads TGTGCCAGCGGCGGGTACTTGAACACTGAAGCTTTCTTT.